The clone carrying this T cell receptor (beta chain) was seen a few times. The data were taken from a study of T cell changes during pregnancy in multiple sclerosis. Assay used: immunoSEQ multiplex PCR; TCRdb lists only in-frame clones, some missing. The sample lists about 80,000 clones; about 90% were seen once. This CDR3 contains 14 residues. CDR1 is GTSNPN and CDR2 is SVGIG in the germline V gene (reference sequence). Trimming took off 2 bases at V and 3 bases at J, with 11 bases between the two ends. The sample consisted of peripheral blood, taken before pregnancy. The rearrangement joins TRBV30 to TRBJ1-5; perhaps TRBD1 as D (6 bases). The sequence was collected from a female donor with multiple sclerosis, enrolled in a pregnancy study. For the CDR3, the DNA is TGTGCCTGGAGTTCGGGACACAACAATCAGCCCCAGCATTTT. This sequence encodes CAWSSGHNNQPQHF.